This T cell receptor beta chain originates from a study of cytomegalovirus exposure and HLA in healthy donors. Findings and limits, study-wide: TCR beta sequences reportedly predicted the HLA-A and HLA-B alleles of most subjects accurately.

PCR employed 60 Vbeta and 13 Jbeta primers. The method was immunoSEQ multiplex PCR; TCRdb's version includes in-frame clones alone and lacks a portion of them. The data contain roughly 120,000 clones, about 81% of them singletons. In the case of this clone: The antigen remains unidentified.

At the time of sampling, donors were nominally healthy, though unrecorded immune exposures were likely. This CDR3 has 13 amino acids. Trimming removed 8 bases at V and 4 bases at J, with 14 bases between. The germline V gene encodes CDR1 GTSNPN and CDR2 SVGIG (reference sequence). The receptor was isolated from a woman aged 25-40 years in good health and CMV-seronegative. Sequencing used PBMCs. This chain joins TRBV30 and TRBJ2-2; D gene ambiguous. This CDR3 reads CAGQSSLTGELFF. The CDR3 DNA follows: TGTGCCGGGCAGAGTTCCCTCACCGGGGAGCTGTTTTTT.